This T cell receptor beta chain stems from a study of CD8+ T cells in alopecia areata (dated by TCRdb to the late 2010s). About the full investigation: Treated patients were enrolled in an open-label pilot trial of oral tofacitinib, 5 to 10 mg twice daily, for moderate-to-severe alopecia areata. Patients received tofacitinib for 6 to 18 months and were then followed off drug for 6 months to check for delayed response and recurrence. The SALT score, which quantifies the percentage of affected scalp surface area, was used to measure disease severity in treated patients. In both human patients and the C3H/HeJ mouse model, the study applied high-throughput TCRbeta sequencing to look at T cell clonal expansion in alopecia areata. Human TCRbeta sequencing covered scalp tissue and sorted CD4+ and CD8+ peripheral blood T cells from patchy and totalis/universalis alopecia areata patients and healthy controls. Biopsies were taken from tofacitinib-treated patients at baseline and at 4 and 24 weeks of treatment, and a later scalp biopsy was taken in several of the tofacitinib-treated patients. Scalp clonality was compared among normal scalp (n=4), patchy alopecia areata scalp (n=8), and alopecia totalis/universalis scalp (n=8). The RNA source kit depended on sample type: the PAXgene miRNA kit for fixed scalp, the miRNeasy kit for PBMCs, and the RNeasy kit for mouse skin. Amplification of TCRbeta CDR3 regions was done by immunoSEQ multiplex PCR using 35 Vbeta forward primers and 13 Jbeta reverse primers. Paper-wide results and their limitations: Many expanded lesional clones persisted in scalp and blood during tofacitinib treatment, which may partly explain relapse after stopping treatment. With tofacitinib, both scalp clonality and the number of expanded CD8+ clones among the top 100 scalp clones went down significantly. The treated cohort was small, with a single nonresponder, so links between baseline CD8+ expansion and response need larger studies. Resident alphabeta T cells in normal human skin are also sequenced, complicating scalp TCR repertoire analysis, unlike mouse skin dominated by gammadelta T cells. Higher clonality and more expanded CD8+ clones were observed in lesional scalp than in normal scalp, particularly in alopecia totalis/universalis, a finding suggestive of antigenic drive. Compared with mice, TCR sequences shared between patients were less clear, possibly partly because of HLA diversity across the patient population.

V and J are trimmed by 2 bases and 4 bases, and the gene matches miss 11 bases of the junction. Measured from the cysteine to the phenylalanine, the CDR3 is 17 residues long. Of all the DNA, just the CDR3 is kept, 51 bases in frame from base 1. The CDR1 and CDR2 encoded by the germline V gene are SGHAT and FQNNGV. This specimen's time point label, per the study, means: around 26 weeks on oral tofacitinib. The meaning of the sample's treatment or condition label: oral pan-JAK inhibitor, 5-10 mg twice daily. Lesional scalp punch biopsies and peripheral blood were collected from alopecia areata patients. PBMCs were isolated by density centrifugation and stained for CD3, CD4 and CD8, after which CD4+ and CD8+ T cells were sorted on a FACSAria. Receptor libraries were prepared by the immunoSEQ multiplex PCR assay. To provide template for TCR sequencing, every sample had RNA extracted and reverse transcribed into cDNA. First-strand cDNA was synthesized with SuperScript III using a 2:1 mix of oligo-dT and random hexamers. Amplification bias was assessed with a synthetic immune receptor repertoire, and residual bias was removed computationally. Processing in the source paper ran as follows. Raw reads were preprocessed for error removal, and CDR3 was defined according to IMGT conventions as running from the conserved cysteine to phenylalanine. Clonality was computed by normalizing Shannon entropy by log2 of the number of productive unique TCRs and subtracting the result from 1. Whether scalp clones were CD4 or CD8 was inferred by matching scalp TCRbeta sequences against CD4 and CD8 repertoires sorted from blood. As stored in TCRdb, this immuneACCESS dataset retains in-frame rearrangements with V and J assigned. A fraction of the clones does not appear; measured against another copy, unresolved V genes explain less than half of the discrepancy, and the remainder lacks a known reason. V, J and clone size are those of that table, while D and trimming were read from the DNA. This sample has under 200,000 clones in its table, and around three fifths of those were observed once. The top ten clones comprise 14% of the sample.

On this clone: The antigen it binds to is not known. Base qualities were left out, and no much larger clone turns up one base away.

The sequencing here drew on CD4+ T cells sorted from blood, taken at week 24, from a patient treated with tofacitinib. The chain employs TRBV11-2 and TRBJ2-5; 9 middle bases align to TRBD2. This clonotype originated in a human donor with alopecia areata. The CDR3 loop reads CASSLSRTSANLETQYF. The DNA sequence is given as TGTGCCAGCAGCTTAAGCAGGACTAGCGCCAACCTAGAGACCCAGTACTTC.